This T cell receptor beta chain appears in the sequencing data of a study of a mutant IDH1 vaccine in newly diagnosed glioma. Background on the study: Either 4-6 weeks after radiotherapy alone or alongside temozolomide, vaccination was begun. Before enrollment, patients got radiotherapy alone, temozolomide alone, or mostly the combination.

Time point indicated: week 23, last vaccination. Vaccination used 300 ug of mutant IDH1 20-mer peptide per dose, with topical imiquimod. V was pared by 5 bases and J by 5 bases, with 12 bases of the junction left unmatched. Germline V gene sequence: CDR1 SEHNR, CDR2 FQNEAQ (reference sequence). The CDR3 has 15 amino acids. Broader study findings: Overall, 93.3% of patients had vaccine-induced immune responses.

In the case of this clone: Its antigen remains unknown.

Data came from immunoSEQ multiplex PCR; TCRdb stores just in-frame clones and leaves some out. The data show about 65,000 clones, with approximately 84% seen just once and about 4.1% held by the top ten. The TCR originated in a man younger than 45 with glioma. The input for sequencing was PBMCs, taken from a glioma patient whose treatment included an IDH1 peptide vaccine. The chain links TRBV7-9 to TRBJ2-7; 7 bases are a match to TRBD1. Here the CDR3 DNA reads TGTGCCAGCAGCCCTGGACAGGTTGAGGTGGACGAGCAGTACTTC. The encoded protein is CASSPGQVEVDEQYF.